The next 21 T cell receptor beta chains were all read from a single sample in a study of regulatory T cells in long-lasting Graves disease. Sample time point: newly diagnosed GD, antithyroid drugs for less than 3 months. PBMC RNA served as the TCR library source. Building the TCR beta libraries relied on iRepertoire HTBI primers, and CDR3 regions underwent Arm-PCR. Each CDR3 protein is one row after TCRdb ran MiXCR on the multiplex PCR reads. This sample has 200,000 to 300,000 distinct CDR3 sequences, with around 20% found just once. The starting material was peripheral blood mononuclear cells (PBMCs), obtained at new diagnosis, from a patient treated with antithyroid drugs. The receptors originated from a female donor with Graves disease.

The rearrangement uses TRBV6-2 or TRBV6-3 and TRBJ2-5, with 15 bases aligning to TRBD2. The CDR3 extends over 20 amino acids. CDR1 is MNHEY and CDR2 is SVGEGT in the germline V gene. V shed 2 bases, J shed 0 bases, and the junction held 10 bases outside the gene matches. The CDR3 loop reads CASSYNPRTSGRGYQETQYF. CDR3 in DNA: TGTGCCAGCAGTTACAATCCCAGGACTAGCGGGAGGGGGTACCAAGAGACCCAGTACTTC.

The chain combines TRBV2 with TRBJ2-7, with unresolved D. V was cut by 5 bases and J by 1 base, with 12 bases left in between. The CDR3 covers 14 residues. The germline gives CDR1 SNHLY, CDR2 FYNNEI. The CDR3 DNA reads TGTGCCAGCAGTCCGTGGACGGAGTCCTACGAGCAGTACTTC. Translated, it gives CASSPWTESYEQYF.

The chain is built from TRBV15 and TRBJ1-4; unclear D gene. Germline CDR1 LNHNV, CDR2 YYDKDF (reference sequence). The CDR3 sequence is 13 residues long. Trimming pared 0 bases from V and 5 bases from J, leaving 4 bases between. Written as DNA, the CDR3 is TGTGCCACCAGCAGAGATCCCAATGAAAAACTGTTTTTT. Translating it yields CATSRDPNEKLFF.

This clonotype has a single count. CDR3 in amino acids: CASGTTRNNEQFF. CDR3 nucleotide sequence: TGCGCCAGTGGAACGACTAGGAACAATGAGCAGTTCTTC. V and J are TRBV10-1 and TRBJ2-1, with D possibly matching TRBD2 (6 bases). Germline V gene data show CDR1 as WNHNN and CDR2 as SYGVQD (reference sequence). V gave up 9 bases and J gave up 5 bases, with 14 bases separating them. This CDR3 has 13 residues.

This clonotype was detected many times. The genes are TRBV20-1 and TRBJ2-1; D unresolved. The length of the CDR3 is 11 residues. V was pared by 3 bases and J by 8 bases, with 8 bases between. Germline values: CDR1 DFQATT, CDR2 SNEGSKA (reference sequence). For the CDR3, the DNA is TGCAGTGCTAGCGCAGAGGATGAGCAGTTCTTC. Its translation is CSASAEDEQFF.

This clonotype was recorded at least ten times. The rearrangement joins TRBV20-1 to TRBJ2-3; D may be TRBD2 (6 bases). Trimming removed 3 bases from V and 4 bases from J, with 20 bases in between. The CDR3 has 16 residues. The germline gives CDR1 DFQATT, CDR2 SNEGSKA (reference sequence). CDR3 sequence (DNA): TGCAGTGCTAGTCGACTGACTAGAAGAGGAGCAGATACGCAGTATTTT. Its protein is CSASRLTRRGADTQYF.

This clonotype was found many times. The V and J genes are TRBV6-5 and TRBJ2-5, with TRBD1 identical over 12 bases. Trimming removed 4 bases from V and 5 bases from J; junction bases left unmatched: 5. Looked up from germline, CDR1 is MNHEY and CDR2 is SVGAGI. The CDR3 is 15 residues long. CDR3 sequence (DNA): TGTGCCAGCAGTTCCGGGACAGGGGGCCGCGAGACCCAGTACTTC. It is translated as CASSSGTGGRETQYF.

To note about this clonotype: One base separates it from a far larger clone, so it is likely a read error. The rearrangement uses TRBV7-2 and TRBJ2-7; TRBD1 is a possible D gene (6 bases). The germline V and J ends were trimmed by 3 bases and 2 bases, with 14 bases remaining between them. The CDR3 consists of 15 residues. Germline CDR1 SGHTA, CDR2 FQGNSA. The CDR3 DNA sequence: TGTGCCAGCAGCTTCTCTGGCGGACAGACCTACGAGCAGTACTTC. It codes for CASSFSGGQTYEQYF.

Ten or more counts support this clonotype. This chain uses TRBV5-1 with TRBJ2-3; TRBD2 is a possible D gene (5 bases). The germline V and J ends were trimmed by 5 bases and 7 bases, with 11 bases remaining between them. Germline V gives CDR1 SGHRS, CDR2 YFSETQ. This CDR3 has 12 amino acids. CDR3 sequence (DNA): TGCGCCAGCAGTCCTAGCACCTATACGCAGTATTTT. Translating it yields CASSPSTYTQYF.

This clonotype occurred many times. The CDR3 protein is CSASHGLAASTDTQYF. The CDR3 nucleotides read TGCAGTGCTAGTCACGGACTAGCAGCTAGCACAGATACGCAGTATTTT. V and J are TRBV20-1 and TRBJ2-3, with 8 nucleotides matching TRBD2. Germline V gives CDR1 DFQATT, CDR2 SNEGSKA (reference sequence). Germline trimming cut 3 bases from V and 0 bases from J; bases unmatched to any gene: 8. CDR3 length: 16 amino acids.

This clonotype was recorded once. The rearrangement links TRBV2 to TRBJ2-7; D not certain. The ends were cut back, 6 bases at V and 2 bases at J, with 17 bases in the middle. This CDR3 spans 15 amino acids. The germline gives CDR1 SNHLY, CDR2 FYNNEI. The CDR3 loop is CASRLGVDPTYEQYF. The CDR3 DNA follows: TGTGCCAGCAGATTAGGAGTCGACCCAACCTACGAGCAGTACTTC.

This clonotype was seen a handful of times. CDR3 loop: CASSQDFSREQYF. CDR3 bases: TGCGCCAGCAGCCAAGATTTTTCGCGCGAGCAGTACTTC. The rearrangement joins TRBV4-3 to TRBJ2-7; D call uncertain. CDR1 and CDR2 (germline): LGHNA, YSLEER. This CDR3 contains 13 residues. Trimming cost V 0 bases and J 6 bases, with 9 bases left between them.

The chain is built from TRBV29-1 and TRBJ2-7; D gene unclear. The germline gives CDR1 SQVTM, CDR2 ANQGSEA. This CDR3 has 13 residues. The germline V and J ends were trimmed by 0 bases and 6 bases, with 12 bases remaining between them. CDR3 in amino acids: CSVEDSAGFEQYF. The DNA of the CDR3 is TGCAGCGTTGAAGATTCCGCCGGATTCGAGCAGTACTTC.

About this clonotype: With a much larger clone just one base away, this may be a read error. The chain uses TRBV6-1 and TRBJ1-2; D may be TRBD1 (6 bases). CDR1 and CDR2 (germline): MNHNS, SASEGT. CDR3 length: 15 residues. Trimming cost V 4 bases and J 8 bases, with 20 bases left between them. The CDR3, as DNA: TGTGCCAGCAGTGGTACCCGGGACGGCCAGGGGGGCTACACCTTC. Protein: CASSGTRDGQGGYTF.

There are a few counts of this clonotype. A single base separates this from a much larger clone, so it may be a read error. This chain joins TRBV11-2 and TRBJ2-2; 10 bases agree with TRBD2. The CDR3 sequence is 15 residues long. Per germline, CDR1 SGHAT and CDR2 FQNNGV. The junction had 0 bases not matched to a gene; V was cut back by 0 bases and J by 5 bases. The CDR3 is CASSLEAGGTGELFF. CDR3 DNA: TGTGCCAGCAGCTTAGAAGCGGGGGGGACCGGGGAGCTGTTTTTT. Filled out from reference TRBV11-2 and TRBJ2-2, the complete variable domain reads EAGVAQSPRYKIIEKRQSVAFWCNPISGHATLYWYQQILGQGPKLLIQFQNNGVVDDSQLPKDRFSAERLKGVDSTLKIQPAKLEDSAVYLCASSLEAGGTGELFFGEGSRLTVL.

This clonotype occurred many times. V gene TRBV9 combines with J gene TRBJ1-6, with a possible D match to TRBD1 (6 bases). With 0 bases removed from V and 10 bases from J, the gap between germline ends came to 11 bases. The CDR3 is made up of 14 amino acids. The V gene's germline CDR1 is SGDLS and CDR2 YYNGEE. The CDR3, as DNA: TGTGCCAGCAGCGTAGAACAGGGCAGGTCACCCCTCCACTTT. Amino acids: CASSVEQGRSPLHF.

With regard to this clonotype: This may be a read error, as it is one base from a much larger clone. The chain recombines TRBV2 with TRBJ2-7, with a weak D call TRBD1 (6 bases). The germline CDR1 and CDR2 sequences are SNHLY and FYNNEI. The CDR3 covers 15 residues. In DNA, the CDR3 is TGTGCCAGCAGTTATACCCAGCGGACAGCCTACGAGCGGTACTTC. Its translation: CASSYTQRTAYERYF.

This clonotype appeared many times. The gene calls are TRBV11-1 and TRBJ2-5, with 8 bases lining up with TRBD2. V trimming: 6 bases; J trimming: 4 bases; junction bases outside the gene matches: 1. This CDR3 contains 12 residues. The germline V gene encodes CDR1 SGHAT and CDR2 FQDESV (reference sequence). This CDR3 is CASSSGVETQYF. The CDR3 nucleotides are TGTGCCAGCAGTAGCGGGGTAGAGACCCAGTACTTC.

This clonotype was found many times. This chain connects TRBV6-1 to TRBJ2-1, with D tentatively TRBD2 (6 bases). This CDR3 contains 13 residues. Germline V gene data show CDR1 as MNHNS and CDR2 as SASEGT. V gave up 1 base and J gave up 8 bases, with 9 bases separating them. As DNA, the CDR3 is TGTGCCAGCAGTGAAGTGGGGGAGGATGAGCAGTTCTTC. Its translation: CASSEVGEDEQFF.

This clonotype was counted a few times. The chain couples TRBV11-2 to TRBJ1-1; TRBD1 matches 9 bases. The CDR3 covers 14 residues. Germline-derived CDR1 and CDR2 are SGHAT and FQNNGV. V shed 6 bases and J 2 bases; nucleotides not matched to a gene: 4. The CDR3 DNA sequence: TGTGCCAGCAGTACAGGGGGCGGTAACACTGAAGCTTTCTTT. Encoded protein: CASSTGGGNTEAFF. Drawing the rest from reference TRBV11-2 and TRBJ1-1, the complete variable domain is EAGVAQSPRYKIIEKRQSVAFWCNPISGHATLYWYQQILGQGPKLLIQFQNNGVVDDSQLPKDRFSAERLKGVDSTLKIQPAKLEDSAVYLCASSTGGGNTEAFFGQGTRLTVV.

The rearrangement uses TRBV3-1 and TRBJ2-7; D is unclear. Trimming left V 0 bases short and J 3 bases short, with 9 bases between. The CDR3 contains 14 residues. Germline V gene data show CDR1 as LGHDT and CDR2 as YNNKEL (reference sequence). This CDR3 reads CASSQDSDDYEQYF. In DNA form, the CDR3 reads TGTGCCAGCAGCCAAGATTCCGACGACTACGAGCAGTACTTC.